The T cell receptor beta chain under discussion was sequenced for a study of blood T cell repertoires in COVID-19. Study-wide background: T cells, B-cell-depleted T cells, or PBMCs supplied cDNA or gDNA.

Generated by immunoSEQ multiplex PCR, the TCRdb table keeps only in-frame clones and is missing some. The sample includes fewer than 300,000 clones, approximately 91% of them seen just once. This CDR3 contains 15 residues. Germline CDR1 reads SGDLS; CDR2 reads YYNGEE. The trim removed 3 bases at V and 3 bases at J, leaving 6 bases unmatched. The rearrangement links TRBV9 to TRBJ2-7; 10 bases match TRBD2. This clonotype was sampled from a woman aged 25 to 39 with COVID-19, enrolled during active disease. Specimen: peripheral blood. This chain's CDR3 is CASSGGLAEIYEQYF. In DNA form, the CDR3 reads TGTGCCAGCAGCGGCGGACTAGCGGAAATCTACGAGCAGTACTTC.